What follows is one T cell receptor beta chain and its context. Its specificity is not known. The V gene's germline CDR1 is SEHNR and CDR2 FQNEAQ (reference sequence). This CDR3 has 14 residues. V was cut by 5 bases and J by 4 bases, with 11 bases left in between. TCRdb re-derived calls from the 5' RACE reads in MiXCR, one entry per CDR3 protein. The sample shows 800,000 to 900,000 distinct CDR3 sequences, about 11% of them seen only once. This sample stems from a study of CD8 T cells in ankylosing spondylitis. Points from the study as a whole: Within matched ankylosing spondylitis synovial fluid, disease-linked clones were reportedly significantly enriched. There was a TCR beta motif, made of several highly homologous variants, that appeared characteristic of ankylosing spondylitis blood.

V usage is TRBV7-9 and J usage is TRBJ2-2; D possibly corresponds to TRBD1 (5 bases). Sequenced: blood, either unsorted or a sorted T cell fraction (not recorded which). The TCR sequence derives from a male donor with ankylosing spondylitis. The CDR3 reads CASSMRQSTGELFF. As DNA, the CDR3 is TGTGCCAGCAGCATGAGACAGTCCACCGGGGAGCTGTTTTTT.